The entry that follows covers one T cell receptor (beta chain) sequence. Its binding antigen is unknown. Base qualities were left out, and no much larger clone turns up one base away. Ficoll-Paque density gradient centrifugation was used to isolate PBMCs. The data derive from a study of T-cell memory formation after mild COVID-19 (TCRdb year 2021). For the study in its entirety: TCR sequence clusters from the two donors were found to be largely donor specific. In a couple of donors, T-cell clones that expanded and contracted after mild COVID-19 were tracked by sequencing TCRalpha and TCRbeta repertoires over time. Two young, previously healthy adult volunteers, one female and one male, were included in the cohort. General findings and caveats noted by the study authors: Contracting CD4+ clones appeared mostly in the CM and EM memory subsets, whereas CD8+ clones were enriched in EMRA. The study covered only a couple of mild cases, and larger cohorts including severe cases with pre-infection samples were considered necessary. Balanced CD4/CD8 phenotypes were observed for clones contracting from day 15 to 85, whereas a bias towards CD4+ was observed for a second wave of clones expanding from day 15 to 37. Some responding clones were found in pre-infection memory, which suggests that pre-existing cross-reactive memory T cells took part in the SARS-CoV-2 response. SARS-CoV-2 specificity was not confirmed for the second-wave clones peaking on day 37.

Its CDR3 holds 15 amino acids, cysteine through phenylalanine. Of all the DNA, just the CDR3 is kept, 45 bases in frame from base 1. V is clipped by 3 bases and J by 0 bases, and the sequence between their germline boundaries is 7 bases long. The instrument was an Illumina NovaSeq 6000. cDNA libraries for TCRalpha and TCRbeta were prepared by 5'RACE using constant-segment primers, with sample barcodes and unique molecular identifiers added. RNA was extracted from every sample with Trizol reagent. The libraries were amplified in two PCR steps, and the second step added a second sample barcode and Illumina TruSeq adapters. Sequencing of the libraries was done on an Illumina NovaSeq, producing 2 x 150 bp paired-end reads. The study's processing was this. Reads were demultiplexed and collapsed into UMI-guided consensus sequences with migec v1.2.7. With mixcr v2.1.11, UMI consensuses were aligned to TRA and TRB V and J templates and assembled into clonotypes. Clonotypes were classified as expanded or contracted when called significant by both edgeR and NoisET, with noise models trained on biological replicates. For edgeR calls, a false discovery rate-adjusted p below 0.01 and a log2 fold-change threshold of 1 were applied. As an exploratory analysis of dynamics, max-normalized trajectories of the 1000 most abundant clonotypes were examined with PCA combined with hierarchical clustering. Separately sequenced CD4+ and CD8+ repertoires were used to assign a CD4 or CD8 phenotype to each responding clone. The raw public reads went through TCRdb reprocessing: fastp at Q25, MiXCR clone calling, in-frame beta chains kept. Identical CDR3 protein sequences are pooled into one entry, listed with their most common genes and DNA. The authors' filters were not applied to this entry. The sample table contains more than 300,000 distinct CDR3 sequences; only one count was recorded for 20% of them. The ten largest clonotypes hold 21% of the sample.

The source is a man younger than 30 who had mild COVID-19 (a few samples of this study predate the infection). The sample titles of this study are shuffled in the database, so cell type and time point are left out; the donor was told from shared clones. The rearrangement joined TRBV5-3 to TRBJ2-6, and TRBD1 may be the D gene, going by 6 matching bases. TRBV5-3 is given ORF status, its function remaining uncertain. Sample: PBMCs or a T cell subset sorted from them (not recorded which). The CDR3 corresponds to CARSSDSSGANVLTF. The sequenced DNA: TGTGCCAGAAGCTCGGACAGCTCTGGGGCCAACGTCCTGACTTTC.